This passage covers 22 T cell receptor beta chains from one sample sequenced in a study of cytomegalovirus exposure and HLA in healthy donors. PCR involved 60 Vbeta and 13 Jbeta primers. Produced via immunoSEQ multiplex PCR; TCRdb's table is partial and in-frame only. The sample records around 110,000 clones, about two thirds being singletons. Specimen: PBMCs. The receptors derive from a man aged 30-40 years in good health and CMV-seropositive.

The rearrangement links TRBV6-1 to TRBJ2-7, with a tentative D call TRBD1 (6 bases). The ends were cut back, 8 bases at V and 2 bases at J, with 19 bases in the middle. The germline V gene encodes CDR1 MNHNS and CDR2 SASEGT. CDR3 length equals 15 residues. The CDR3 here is CASSPGTTYTYEQYF. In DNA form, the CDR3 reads TGTGCCAGCTCCCCCGGGACAACGTACACCTACGAGCAGTACTTC.

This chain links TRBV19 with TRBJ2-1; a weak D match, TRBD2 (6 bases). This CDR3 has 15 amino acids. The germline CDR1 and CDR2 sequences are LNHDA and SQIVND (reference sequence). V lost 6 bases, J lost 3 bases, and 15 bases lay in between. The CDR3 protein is CASSPGTPVYNEQFF. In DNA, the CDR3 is TGTGCCAGTAGCCCCGGGACTCCAGTCTACAATGAGCAGTTCTTC.

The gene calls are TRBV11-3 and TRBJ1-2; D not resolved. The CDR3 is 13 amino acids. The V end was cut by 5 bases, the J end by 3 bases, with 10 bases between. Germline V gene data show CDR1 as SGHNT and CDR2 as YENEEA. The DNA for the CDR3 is TGTGCCAGCAGCCCCACGGAGTACTATGGCTACACCTTC. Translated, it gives CASSPTEYYGYTF.

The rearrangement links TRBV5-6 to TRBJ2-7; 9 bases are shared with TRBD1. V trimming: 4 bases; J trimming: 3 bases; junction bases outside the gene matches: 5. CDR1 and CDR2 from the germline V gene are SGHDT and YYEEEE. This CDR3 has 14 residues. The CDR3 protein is CASSPGTGIYEQYV. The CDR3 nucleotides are TGTGCCAGCAGCCCAGGGACAGGGATCTACGAGCAGTACGTC.

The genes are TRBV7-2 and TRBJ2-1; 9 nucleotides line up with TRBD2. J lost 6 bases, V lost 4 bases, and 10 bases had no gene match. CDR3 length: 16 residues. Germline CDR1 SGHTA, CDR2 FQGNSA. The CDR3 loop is CASSWKFGLASNEQFF. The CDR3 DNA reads TGTGCCAGCAGCTGGAAATTCGGACTAGCGAGCAATGAGCAGTTCTTC.

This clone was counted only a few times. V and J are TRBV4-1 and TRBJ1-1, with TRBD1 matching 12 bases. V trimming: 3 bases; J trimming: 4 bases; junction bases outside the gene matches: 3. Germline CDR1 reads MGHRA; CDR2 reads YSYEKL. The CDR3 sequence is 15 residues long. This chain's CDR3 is CASSHPGQGATEAFF. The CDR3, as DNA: TGCGCCAGCAGCCATCCGGGACAGGGGGCCACTGAAGCTTTCTTT.

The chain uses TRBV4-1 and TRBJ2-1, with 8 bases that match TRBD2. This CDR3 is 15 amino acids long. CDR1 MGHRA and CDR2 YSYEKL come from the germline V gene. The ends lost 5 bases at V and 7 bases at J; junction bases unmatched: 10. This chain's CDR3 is CASSGPGTRVNEQFF. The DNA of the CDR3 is TGCGCCAGCAGCGGCCCCGGGACTAGAGTGAATGAGCAGTTCTTC.

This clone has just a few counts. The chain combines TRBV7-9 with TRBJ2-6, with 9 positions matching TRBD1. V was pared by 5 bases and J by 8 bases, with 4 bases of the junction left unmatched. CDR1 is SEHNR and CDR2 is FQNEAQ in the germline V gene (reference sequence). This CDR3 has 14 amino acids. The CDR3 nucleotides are TGTGCCAGCAGCCGGACAGGGGACACCAACGTCCTGACTTTC. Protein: CASSRTGDTNVLTF.

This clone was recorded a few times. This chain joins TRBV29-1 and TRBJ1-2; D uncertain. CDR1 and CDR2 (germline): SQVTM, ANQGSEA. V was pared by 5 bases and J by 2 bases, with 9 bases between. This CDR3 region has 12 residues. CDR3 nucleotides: TGCAGCGTTCAGGTCACCAACTATGGCTACACCTTC. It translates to CSVQVTNYGYTF.

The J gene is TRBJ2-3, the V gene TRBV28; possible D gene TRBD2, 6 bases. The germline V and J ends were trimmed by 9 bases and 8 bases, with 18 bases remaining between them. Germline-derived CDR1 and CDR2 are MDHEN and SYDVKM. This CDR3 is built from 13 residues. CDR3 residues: CASVWAGSGTQYF. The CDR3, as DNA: TGTGCCAGTGTTTGGGCGGGGTCAGGTACGCAGTATTTT.

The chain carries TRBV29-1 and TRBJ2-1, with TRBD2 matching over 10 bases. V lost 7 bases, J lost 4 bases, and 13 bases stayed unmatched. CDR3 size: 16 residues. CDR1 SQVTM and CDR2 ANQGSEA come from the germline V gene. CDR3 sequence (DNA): TGCAGCGCCGGACTAGCGGAGGGGGGGTATTACAATGAGCAGTTCTTC. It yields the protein CSAGLAEGGYYNEQFF.

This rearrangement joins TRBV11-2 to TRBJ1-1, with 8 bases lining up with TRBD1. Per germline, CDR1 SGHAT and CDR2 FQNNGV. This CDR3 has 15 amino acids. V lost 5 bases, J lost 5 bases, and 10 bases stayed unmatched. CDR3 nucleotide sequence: TGTGCCAGCAGCCCCGTAGGGACAGGTAGGACTGAAGCTTTCTTT. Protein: CASSPVGTGRTEAFF.

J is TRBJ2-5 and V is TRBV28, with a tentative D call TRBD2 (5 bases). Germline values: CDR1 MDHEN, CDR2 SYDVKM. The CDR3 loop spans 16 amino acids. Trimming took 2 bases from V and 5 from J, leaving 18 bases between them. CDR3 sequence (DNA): TGTGCCAGCAGTTTAATGGATTTGAGGGAACGGGAGACCCAGTACTTC. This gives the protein CASSLMDLRERETQYF.

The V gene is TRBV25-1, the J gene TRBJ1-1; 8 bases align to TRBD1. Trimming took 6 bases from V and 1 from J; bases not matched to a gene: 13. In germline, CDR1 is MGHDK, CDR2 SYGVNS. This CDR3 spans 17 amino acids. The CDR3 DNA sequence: TGTGCCAGCAGGGGACTGGACAGGGTGGCGCAGAACACTGAAGCTTTCTTT. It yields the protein CASRGLDRVAQNTEAFF.

CDR3 nucleotides: TGTGCCAGCAGCTTAGTAGGGGGTCCCTCTAACTATGGCTACACCTTC. It codes for CASSLVGGPSNYGYTF. The V and J genes are TRBV7-2 and TRBJ1-2, with TRBD1 as a possible D gene (6 bases). Trimming removed 1 base at V and 0 bases at J, with 12 bases between. The CDR3 covers 16 residues. The germline V gene has CDR1 SGHTA and CDR2 FQGNSA. Full variable domain (outside the CDR3, taken from reference TRBV7-2 and TRBJ1-2): GAGVSQSPSNKVTEKGKDVELRCDPISGHTALYWYRQSLGQGLEFLIYFQGNSAPDKSGLPSDRFSAERTGGSVSTLTIQRTQQEDSAVYLCASSLVGGPSNYGYTFGSGTRLTVV.

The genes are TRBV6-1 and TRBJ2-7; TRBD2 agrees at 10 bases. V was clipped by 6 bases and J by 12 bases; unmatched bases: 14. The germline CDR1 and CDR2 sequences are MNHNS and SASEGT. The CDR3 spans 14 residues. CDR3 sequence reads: CASRTRLAGAPTYF. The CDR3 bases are TGTGCCAGCAGAACCCGGCTAGCGGGGGCCCCCACGTACTTC.

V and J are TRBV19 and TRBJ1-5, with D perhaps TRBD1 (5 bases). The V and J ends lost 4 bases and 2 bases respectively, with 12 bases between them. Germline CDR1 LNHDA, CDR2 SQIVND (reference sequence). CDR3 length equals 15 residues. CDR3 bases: TGTGCCAGTAGTAGTTATACGGGGGGCAATCAGCCCCAGCATTTT. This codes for CASSSYTGGNQPQHF.

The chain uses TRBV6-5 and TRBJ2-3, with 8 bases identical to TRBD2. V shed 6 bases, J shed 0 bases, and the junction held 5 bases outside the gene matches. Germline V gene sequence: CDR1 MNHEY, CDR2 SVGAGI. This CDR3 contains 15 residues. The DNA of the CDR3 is TGTGCCAGCAGCCAAGGACTAGCTAGCACAGATACGCAGTATTTT. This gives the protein CASSQGLASTDTQYF.

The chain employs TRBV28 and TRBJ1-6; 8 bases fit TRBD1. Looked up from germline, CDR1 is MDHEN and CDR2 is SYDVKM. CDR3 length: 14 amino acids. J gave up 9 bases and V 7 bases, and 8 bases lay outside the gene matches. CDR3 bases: TGTGCCAGCACCGTGGGACAGGTGACTTCACCCCTCCACTTT. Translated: CASTVGQVTSPLHF.

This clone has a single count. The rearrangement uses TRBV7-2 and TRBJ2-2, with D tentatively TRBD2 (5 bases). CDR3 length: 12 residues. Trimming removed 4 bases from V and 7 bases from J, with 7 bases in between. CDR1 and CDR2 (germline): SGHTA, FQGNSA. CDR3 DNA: TGTGCCAGCAGCTCGGGGATCGGGGAGCTGTTTTTT. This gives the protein CASSSGIGELFF.

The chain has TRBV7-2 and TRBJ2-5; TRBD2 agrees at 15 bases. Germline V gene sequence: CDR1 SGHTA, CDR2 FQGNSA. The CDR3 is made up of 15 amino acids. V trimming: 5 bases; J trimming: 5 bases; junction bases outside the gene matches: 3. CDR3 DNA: TGTGCCAGCAGCCGGACTAGCGGGGGGGCGGAGACCCAGTACTTC. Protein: CASSRTSGGAETQYF.

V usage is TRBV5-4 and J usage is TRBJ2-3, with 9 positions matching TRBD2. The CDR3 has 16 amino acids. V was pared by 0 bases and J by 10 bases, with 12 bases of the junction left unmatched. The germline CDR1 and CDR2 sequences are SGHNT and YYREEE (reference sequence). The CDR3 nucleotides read TGTGCCAGCAGCTTGGTGAGCGGGGGGCCGCAGCTCGCGCAGTATTTT. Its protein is CASSLVSGGPQLAQYF.